Shown below are 10 T cell receptor beta chains from a single sample sequenced in a study of response to subunit inactivated influenza vaccine. TCRdb called the RT-PCR reads again in MiXCR, with one record for every CDR3 protein. The sample shows about 180,000 distinct CDR3 sequences, roughly 8.7% of them seen only once. Specimen: non-naive T cells sorted from PBMCs, collected on the day of vaccination. The receptor set was obtained from a man aged 50-60 years who received an inactivated influenza vaccine.

This clonotype was observed at least ten times. V usage is TRBV7-2 and J usage is TRBJ1-6; 8 bases line up with TRBD1. V shed 2 bases and J 7 bases; nucleotides not matched to a gene: 10. CDR3 length: 17 amino acids. Germline values: CDR1 SGHTA, CDR2 FQGNSA. CDR3 residues: CASSLLGQGGKNSPLHF. CDR3 coding DNA: TGTGCCAGCAGCTTACTCGGACAGGGTGGAAAGAATTCACCCCTCCACTTT.

In its sample, this clonotype was seen a few times. This chain links TRBV27 with TRBJ1-2; TRBD1 matches at 7 bases. Trimming at V came to 3 bases and at J to 2 bases, leaving 9 bases not matched to a gene. The CDR3 has 16 residues. Germline values: CDR1 MNHEY, CDR2 SMNVEV (reference sequence). Here the CDR3 DNA reads TGTGCCAGCAGTTTCCGCCCGGGACAGTCAAACTATGGCTACACCTTC. Its protein is CASSFRPGQSNYGYTF.

The rearrangement joins TRBV24-1 to TRBJ1-5; D gene uncertain. Germline V gene lookup returns CDR1 KGHDR and CDR2 SFDVKD. V was pared by 3 bases and J by 0 bases, with 5 bases between. This CDR3 comprises 14 residues. For the CDR3, the DNA is TGTGCCACCAGTGATGTTCCTAGCAATCAGCCCCAGCATTTT. Translated, it gives CATSDVPSNQPQHF.

There are many counts of this clonotype. This chain joins TRBV12-3 or TRBV12-4 and TRBJ2-7; TRBD1 might be the D (6 bases). This CDR3 region has 13 residues. Trimming removed 3 bases from V and 3 bases from J, with 9 bases in between. CDR3 in DNA: TGTGCCAGCAGTTTGAGAGGGGGCTACGAGCAGTACTTC. Translated: CASSLRGGYEQYF.

This clonotype was counted between two and nine times. J is TRBJ2-5 and V is TRBV4-2, with D possibly being TRBD1 or TRBD2 (7 bases each). The CDR3 has 15 residues. V was clipped by 4 bases and J by 5 bases, with 17 bases between them. Germline CDR1 LGHNA, CDR2 YNFKEQ. The CDR3 spells CASSRWTGSGETQYF. In nucleotides, the CDR3 is TGTGCCAGCAGCCGCTGGACAGGTAGCGGGGAGACCCAGTACTTC.

At least ten counts were recorded for this clonotype. This chain links TRBV25-1 with TRBJ2-5; D is unresolved. The CDR3 sequence is 15 residues long. Germline CDR1 MGHDK, CDR2 SYGVNS. Trimming pared 6 bases from V and 0 bases from J, leaving 14 bases between. The CDR3 DNA follows: TGTGCCAGCAGCACCTCGTTGACGGACCAAGAGACCCAGTACTTC. This gives the protein CASSTSLTDQETQYF.

This chain connects TRBV4-1 to TRBJ2-7, with TRBD1 matching over 8 bases. From germline, CDR1 is MGHRA and CDR2 YSYEKL. The CDR3 runs 14 residues. V trimming: 3 bases; J trimming: 2 bases; junction bases outside the gene matches: 3. CDR3 coding DNA: TGCGCCAGCAGCCAGAGACAGGGGCCCTACGAGCAGTACTTC. It specifies CASSQRQGPYEQYF.

The chain has TRBV12-3 or TRBV12-4 and TRBJ1-1; tentative D call: TRBD1 (6 bases). Trimming took 6 bases from V and 6 from J, leaving 14 bases between them. CDR3 length equals 13 residues. CDR3 coding DNA: TGTGCCAGCAGACCCCGGACAGCTTCTGAAGCTTTCTTT. Translating gives CASRPRTASEAFF.

Worth noting for this clonotype: A much larger clone sits a single nucleotide away, making a read error possible. This chain uses TRBV29-1 with TRBJ2-2; either TRBD1 or TRBD2 may supply D (5 bases each). Deletions cut 6 bases from V and 3 bases from J, with 14 bases between. The CDR3 sequence is 14 residues long. The V gene's germline CDR1 is SQVTM and CDR2 ANQGSEA. Written as DNA, the CDR3 is TGCAGCGTCAGCCGGGACGCGGACACCGGGGAGCTGTTTTTT. This encodes CSVSRDADTGELFF.

The chain carries TRBV4-1 and TRBJ1-5; D is ambiguous. Trimming left V 0 bases short and J 0 bases short, with 15 bases between. The germline gives CDR1 MGHRA, CDR2 YSYEKL. The CDR3 contains 18 residues. CDR3 bases: TGCGCCAGCAGCCAAGACGCTTCGGCAGGAGCTAGCAATCAGCCCCAGCATTTT. This gives the protein CASSQDASAGASNQPQHF.